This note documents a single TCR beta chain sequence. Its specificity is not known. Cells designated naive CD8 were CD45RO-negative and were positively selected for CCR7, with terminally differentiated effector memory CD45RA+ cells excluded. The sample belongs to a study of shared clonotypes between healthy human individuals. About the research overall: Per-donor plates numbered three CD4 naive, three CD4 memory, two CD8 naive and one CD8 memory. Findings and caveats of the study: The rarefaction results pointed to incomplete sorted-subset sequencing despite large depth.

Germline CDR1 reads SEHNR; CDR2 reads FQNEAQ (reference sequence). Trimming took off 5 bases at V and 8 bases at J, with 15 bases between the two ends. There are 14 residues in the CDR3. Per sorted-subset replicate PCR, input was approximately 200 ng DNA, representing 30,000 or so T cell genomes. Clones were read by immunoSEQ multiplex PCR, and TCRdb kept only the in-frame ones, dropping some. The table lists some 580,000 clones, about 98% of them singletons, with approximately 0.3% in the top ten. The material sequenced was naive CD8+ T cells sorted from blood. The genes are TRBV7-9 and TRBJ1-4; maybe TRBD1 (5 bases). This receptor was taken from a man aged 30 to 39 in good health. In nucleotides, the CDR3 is TGTGCCAGCAGCCCCCGGGGGGGGGAGGAAAAACTGTTTTTT. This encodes CASSPRGGEEKLFF. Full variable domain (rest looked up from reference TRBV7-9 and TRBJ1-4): DTGVSQNPRHKITKRGQNVTFRCDPISEHNRLYWYRQTLGQGPEFLTYFQNEAQLEKSRLLSDRFSAERPKGSFSTLEIQRTEQGDSAMYLCASSPRGGEEKLFFGSGTQLSVL.